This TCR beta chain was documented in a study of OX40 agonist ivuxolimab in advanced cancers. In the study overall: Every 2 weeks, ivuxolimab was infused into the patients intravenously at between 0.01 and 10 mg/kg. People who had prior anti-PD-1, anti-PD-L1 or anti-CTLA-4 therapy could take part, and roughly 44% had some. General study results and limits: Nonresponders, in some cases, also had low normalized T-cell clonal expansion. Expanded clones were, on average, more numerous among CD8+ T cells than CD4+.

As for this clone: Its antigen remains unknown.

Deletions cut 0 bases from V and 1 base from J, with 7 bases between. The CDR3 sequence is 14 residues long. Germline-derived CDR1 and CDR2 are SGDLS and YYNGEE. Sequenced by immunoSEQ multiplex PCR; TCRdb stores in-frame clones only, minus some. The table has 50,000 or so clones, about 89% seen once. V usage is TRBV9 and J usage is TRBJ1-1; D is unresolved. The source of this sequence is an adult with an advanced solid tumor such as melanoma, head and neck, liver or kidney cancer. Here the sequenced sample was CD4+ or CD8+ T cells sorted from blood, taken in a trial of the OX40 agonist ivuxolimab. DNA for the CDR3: TGTGCCAGCAGCGTAGATCCCCAGAACACTGAAGCTTTCTTT. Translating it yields CASSVDPQNTEAFF.